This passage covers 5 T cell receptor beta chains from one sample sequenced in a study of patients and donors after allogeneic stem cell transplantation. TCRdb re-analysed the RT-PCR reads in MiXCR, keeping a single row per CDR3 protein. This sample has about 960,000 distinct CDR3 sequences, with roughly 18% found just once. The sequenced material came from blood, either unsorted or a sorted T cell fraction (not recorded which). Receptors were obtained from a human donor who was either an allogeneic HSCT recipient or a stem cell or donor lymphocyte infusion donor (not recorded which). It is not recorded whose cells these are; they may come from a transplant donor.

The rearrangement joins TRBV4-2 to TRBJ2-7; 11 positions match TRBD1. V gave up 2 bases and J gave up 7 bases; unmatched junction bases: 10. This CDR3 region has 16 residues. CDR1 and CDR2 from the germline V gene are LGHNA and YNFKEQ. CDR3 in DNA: TGTGCCAGCAGCCAACCCCGGGACAGGGGGAGAGGTGAGCAGTACTTC. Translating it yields CASSQPRDRGRGEQYF.

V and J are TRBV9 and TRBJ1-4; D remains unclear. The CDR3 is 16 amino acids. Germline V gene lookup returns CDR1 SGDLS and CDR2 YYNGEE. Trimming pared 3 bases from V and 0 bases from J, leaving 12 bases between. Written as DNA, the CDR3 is TGTGCCAGCAGCGCAGGACCAGGTGCAACTAATGAAAAACTGTTTTTT. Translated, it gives CASSAGPGATNEKLFF.

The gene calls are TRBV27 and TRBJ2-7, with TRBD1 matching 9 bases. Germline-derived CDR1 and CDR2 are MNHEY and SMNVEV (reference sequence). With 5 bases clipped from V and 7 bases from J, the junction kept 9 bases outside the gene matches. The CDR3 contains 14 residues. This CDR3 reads CASSIGTGLWEQYF. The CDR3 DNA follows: TGTGCCAGCAGTATCGGGACAGGGCTTTGGGAGCAGTACTTC.

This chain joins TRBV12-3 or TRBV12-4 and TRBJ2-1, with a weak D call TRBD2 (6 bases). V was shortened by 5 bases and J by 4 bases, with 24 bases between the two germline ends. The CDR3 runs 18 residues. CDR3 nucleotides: TGTGCCAGCAGTCCCACTCTTTGGCGGGGCCAACAATACAATGAGCAGTTCTTC. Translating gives CASSPTLWRGQQYNEQFF.

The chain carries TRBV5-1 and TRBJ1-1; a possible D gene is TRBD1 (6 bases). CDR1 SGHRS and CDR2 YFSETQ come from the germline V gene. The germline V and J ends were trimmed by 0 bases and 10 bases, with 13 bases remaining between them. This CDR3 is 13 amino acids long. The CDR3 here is CASSLVGGEGAFF. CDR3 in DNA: TGCGCCAGCAGCTTGGTAGGGGGAGAAGGAGCTTTCTTT.